The next 5 T cell receptor beta chains were all read from a single sample in a study of T cell responses to AZD1222 COVID-19 vaccine. TCRdb keeps only in-frame clones here, not all; method: immunoSEQ multiplex PCR. The sample consists of some 200,000 clones, approximately 93% of them appearing once. The sequences come from peripheral blood, collected 28 days after the second AZD1222 dose. All receptors derive from an adult who received the AZD1222 COVID-19 vaccine.

V is TRBV6-5 and J is TRBJ1-5; D gene ambiguous. V was clipped by 7 bases and J by 3 bases, with 16 bases between them. CDR3 length: 15 residues. Germline V lookup: CDR1 MNHEY, CDR2 SVGAGI. The CDR3 DNA sequence: TGTGCCAGCACGTACCTTTACGGCGTCAATCAGCCCCAGCATTTT. Translating it yields CASTYLYGVNQPQHF.

This chain's CDR3 is CASSHTPGQPQHF. The CDR3 region has the DNA TGCGCCAGCAGTCACACGCCGGGACAGCCCCAGCATTTT. V and J are TRBV5-1 and TRBJ1-5; D remains ambiguous. The V end lost 5 bases, the J end lost 7 bases, and 13 bases lay between the germline ends. The length of the CDR3 is 13 residues. Per germline, CDR1 SGHRS and CDR2 YFSETQ.

V gene TRBV10-3 combines with J gene TRBJ1-3, with TRBD1 matching over 7 bases. The CDR3 runs to 13 residues. The trim removed 7 bases at V and 9 bases at J, leaving 9 bases unmatched. Germline CDR1 and CDR2: ENHRY and SYGVKD. CDR3 nucleotide sequence: TGTGCCATCACCTCCGGGACAGAAAGCACCATATATTTT. Amino acids: CAITSGTESTIYF.

The chain carries TRBV5-5 and TRBJ2-2, with D possibly matching TRBD1 (5 bases). Looked up from germline, CDR1 is SGHKS and CDR2 is YYEKEE (reference sequence). The CDR3 consists of 14 residues. Between the trimmed V and J ends, which lost 4 bases and 7 bases, there was a span of 14 bases. CDR3 sequence reads: CASSPRQPDGELFF. The CDR3 DNA reads TGTGCCAGCAGCCCCAGACAGCCCGACGGGGAGCTGTTTTTT.

The chain has TRBV5-8 and TRBJ2-7; D uncertain. Germline-derived CDR1 and CDR2 are SGHTS and YDEGEE. The CDR3 contains 11 residues. Deletions cut 5 bases from V and 6 bases from J, with 9 bases between. This CDR3 is CASRSLSEQYF. In nucleotides, the CDR3 is TGTGCCAGCAGGAGTTTATCCGAGCAGTACTTC.